This T cell receptor beta chain stems from a study of blood T cells in healthy people across ages. Study context: Roughly one uniquely barcoded beta molecule per two T cells was captured. Findings and limits, study-wide: Estimated diversity across one million T cells was deemed an underestimate. Both higher diversity and more naive CD4+ cells marked long-lived donors when set against aged donors.

This clonotype was seen only a few times. The antigen is not known. The CDR3 covers 15 residues. From germline, CDR1 is SGHAT and CDR2 FQNNGV. The V and J ends lost 4 bases and 2 bases respectively, with 13 bases between them. Every donor gave 7.5 to 10 milliliters of peripheral blood. PCR was performed a second time for about 7 to 12 cycles using a sample-barcoded 5' primer and a J-beta primer mix. TCRdb itself ran the 5' RACE reads through MiXCR, one entry per CDR3 protein. This repertoire shows approximately 1,100,000 distinct CDR3 sequences, more than 40% found once; its top ten account for approximately 20%.

V is TRBV11-2 and J is TRBJ2-3; D may be TRBD2 (6 bases). The sequenced material came from blood. The receptor was derived from a woman in her fifties or sixties in good health. CDR3 nucleotides: TGTGCCAGCAGCTCCAACTGGGGGGACACAGATACGCAGTATTTT. It is translated as CASSSNWGDTDTQYF.